This T cell receptor beta chain appears in the sequencing data of a study of T cells in Graves' hyperthyroidism and ophthalmopathy. Study in general: Sampling of peripheral blood happened at initial diagnosis, prior to any treatment. Findings of the study overall: In simple terms, a model built on 13 V-J features told ophthalmopathy apart from stable hyperthyroidism.

Subjects aged 18 to 65 presented with newly diagnosed hyperthyroidism of less than 2 months' duration. Criteria for exclusion of patients were uncontrolled infection, other autoimmune disease, pregnancy or lactation. The CDR3 extends over 14 amino acids. This clonotype came up a few times. What it binds is unknown. Sequence at one end of the junction differs from germline and may be a read error. TCR beta CDR3 region amplification was performed from RNA transcripts. The study used the HTBI primer set for a first-round RT-PCR of the TCR CDR3. One entry per CDR3 protein results from TCRdb running MiXCR on the multiplex PCR reads. The data show under 750,000 distinct CDR3 sequences, under 20% seen once.

This chain uses TRBV12-3 or TRBV12-4 with TRBJ1-5; D is ambiguous. Source material: blood. This TCR was sampled from a woman aged 45-65 years with Graves' hyperthyroidism that later progressed to Graves' ophthalmopathy. The CDR3 here is CASGFGEAGQPQHF. Written as DNA, the CDR3 is TGTGCCAGCGGTTTCGGGGAGGCCGGACAGCCCCAGCATTTT.